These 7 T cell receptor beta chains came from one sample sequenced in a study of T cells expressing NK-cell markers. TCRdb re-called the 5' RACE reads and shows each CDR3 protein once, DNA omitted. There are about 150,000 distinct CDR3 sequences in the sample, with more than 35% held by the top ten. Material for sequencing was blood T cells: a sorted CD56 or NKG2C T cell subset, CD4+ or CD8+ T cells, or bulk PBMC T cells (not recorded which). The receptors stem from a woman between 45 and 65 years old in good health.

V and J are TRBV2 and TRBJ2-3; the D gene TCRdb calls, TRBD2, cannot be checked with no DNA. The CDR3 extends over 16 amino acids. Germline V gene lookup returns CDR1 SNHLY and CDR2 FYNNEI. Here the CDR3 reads CASSAASGGRTDTQYF.

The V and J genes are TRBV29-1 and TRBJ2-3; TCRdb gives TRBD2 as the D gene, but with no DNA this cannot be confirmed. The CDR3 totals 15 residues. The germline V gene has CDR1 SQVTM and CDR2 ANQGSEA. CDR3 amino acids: CSGQLSSGRGDTQYF.

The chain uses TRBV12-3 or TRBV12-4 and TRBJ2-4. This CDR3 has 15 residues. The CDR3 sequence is CASSPQAGSKNIQYF.

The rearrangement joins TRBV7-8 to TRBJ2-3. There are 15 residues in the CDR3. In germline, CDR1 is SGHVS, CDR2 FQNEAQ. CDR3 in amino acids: CASSHLTTNTDTQYF.

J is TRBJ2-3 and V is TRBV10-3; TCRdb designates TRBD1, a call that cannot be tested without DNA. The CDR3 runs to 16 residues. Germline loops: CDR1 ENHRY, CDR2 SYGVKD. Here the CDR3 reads CAISESRQGRTDTQYF.

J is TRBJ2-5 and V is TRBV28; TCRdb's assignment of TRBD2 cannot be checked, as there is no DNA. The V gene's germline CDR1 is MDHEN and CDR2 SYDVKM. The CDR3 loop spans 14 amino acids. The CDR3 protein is CASSYLAGKETQYF.

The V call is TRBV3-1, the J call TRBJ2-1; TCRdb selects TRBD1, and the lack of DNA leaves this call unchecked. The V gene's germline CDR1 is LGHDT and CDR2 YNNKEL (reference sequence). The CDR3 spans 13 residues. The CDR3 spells CASSQKWGDEQFF.